Sequencing of this TCR beta chain was carried out in a study of control samples from healthy donors and cancer patients. The CDR3 has 14 residues. The V and J ends lost 4 bases and 0 bases respectively, with 8 bases between them. Per germline, CDR1 SGHRS and CDR2 YFSETQ. This table comes from immunoSEQ multiplex PCR, and its TCRdb copy is limited to in-frame clones, with some not included. The sample shows 150,000 to 160,000 clones, roughly 92% of them seen only once. The receptor was derived from a man aged 50 or older in good health. Sequencing input: blood. This chain links TRBV5-1 with TRBJ2-1, with D possibly matching TRBD2 (6 bases). CDR3: CASSVDYSYNEQFF. The CDR3 DNA follows: TGCGCCAGCAGCGTGGACTACTCCTACAATGAGCAGTTCTTC.